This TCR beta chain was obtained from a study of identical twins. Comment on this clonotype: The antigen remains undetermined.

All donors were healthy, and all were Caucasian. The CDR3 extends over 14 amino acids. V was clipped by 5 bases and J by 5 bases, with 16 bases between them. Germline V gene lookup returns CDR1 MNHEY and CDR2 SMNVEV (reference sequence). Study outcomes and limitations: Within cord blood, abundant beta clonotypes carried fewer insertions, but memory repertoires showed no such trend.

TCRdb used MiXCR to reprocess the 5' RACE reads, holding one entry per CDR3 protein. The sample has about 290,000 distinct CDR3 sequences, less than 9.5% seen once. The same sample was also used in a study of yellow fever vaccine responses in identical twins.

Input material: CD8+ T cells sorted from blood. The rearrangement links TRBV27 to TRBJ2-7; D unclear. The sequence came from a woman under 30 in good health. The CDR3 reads CASSPPPGHDEQYF. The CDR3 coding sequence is TGTGCCAGCAGTCCCCCGCCCGGGCACGACGAGCAGTACTTC.